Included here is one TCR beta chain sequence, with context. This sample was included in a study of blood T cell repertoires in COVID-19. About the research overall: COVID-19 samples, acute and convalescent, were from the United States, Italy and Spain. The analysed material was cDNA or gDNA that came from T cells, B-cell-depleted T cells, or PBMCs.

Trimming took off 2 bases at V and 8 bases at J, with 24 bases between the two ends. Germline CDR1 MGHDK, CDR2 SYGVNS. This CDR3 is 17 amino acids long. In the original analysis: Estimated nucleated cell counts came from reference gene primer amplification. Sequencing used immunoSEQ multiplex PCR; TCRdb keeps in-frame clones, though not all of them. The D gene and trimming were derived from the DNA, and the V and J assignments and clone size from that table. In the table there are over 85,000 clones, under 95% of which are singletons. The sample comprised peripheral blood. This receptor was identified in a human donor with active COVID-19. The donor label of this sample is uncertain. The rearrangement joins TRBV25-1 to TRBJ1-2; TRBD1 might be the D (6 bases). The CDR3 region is CASSEVGGRGQREGYTF. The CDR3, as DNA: TGTGCCAGCAGTGAAGTTGGGGGCAGGGGCCAAAGGGAGGGCTACACCTTC.